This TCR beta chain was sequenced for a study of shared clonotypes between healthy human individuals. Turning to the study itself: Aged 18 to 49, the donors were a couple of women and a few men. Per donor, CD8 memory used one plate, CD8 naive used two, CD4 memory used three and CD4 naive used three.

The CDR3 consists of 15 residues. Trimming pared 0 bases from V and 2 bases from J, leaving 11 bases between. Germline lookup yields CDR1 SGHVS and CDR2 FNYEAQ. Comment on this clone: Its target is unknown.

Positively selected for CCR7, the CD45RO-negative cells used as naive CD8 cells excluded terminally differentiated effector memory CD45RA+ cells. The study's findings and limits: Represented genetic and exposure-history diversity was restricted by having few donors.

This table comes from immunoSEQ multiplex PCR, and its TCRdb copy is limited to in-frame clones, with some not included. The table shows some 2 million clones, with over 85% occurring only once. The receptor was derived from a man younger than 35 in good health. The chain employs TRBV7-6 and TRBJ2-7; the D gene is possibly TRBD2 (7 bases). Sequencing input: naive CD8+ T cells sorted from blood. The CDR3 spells CASSLAGGPAYEQYF. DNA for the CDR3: TGTGCCAGCAGCTTAGCGGGGGGGCCCGCCTACGAGCAGTACTTC.